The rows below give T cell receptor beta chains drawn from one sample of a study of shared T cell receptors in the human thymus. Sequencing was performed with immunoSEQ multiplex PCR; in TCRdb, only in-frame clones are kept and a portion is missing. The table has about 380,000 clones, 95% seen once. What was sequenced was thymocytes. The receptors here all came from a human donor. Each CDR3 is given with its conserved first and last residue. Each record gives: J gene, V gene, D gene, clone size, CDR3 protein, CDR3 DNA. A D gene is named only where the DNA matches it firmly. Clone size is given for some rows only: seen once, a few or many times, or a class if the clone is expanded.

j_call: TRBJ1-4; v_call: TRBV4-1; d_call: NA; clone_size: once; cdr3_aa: CASSHRGVYEKKLFF; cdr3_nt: TGCGCCAGCAGCCACAGGGGCGTTTACGAGAAAAAACTGTTTTTT
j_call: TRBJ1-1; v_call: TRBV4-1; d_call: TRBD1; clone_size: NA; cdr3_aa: CASSSRQGPNTEAFF; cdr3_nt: TGCGCCAGCAGCTCCCGACAGGGTCCGAACACTGAAGCTTTCTTT
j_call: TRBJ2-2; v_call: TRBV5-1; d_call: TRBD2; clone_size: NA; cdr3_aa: CATSTGTTVTGELFF; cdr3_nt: TGCGCCACCTCCACCGGGACTACGGTCACCGGGGAGCTGTTTTTT
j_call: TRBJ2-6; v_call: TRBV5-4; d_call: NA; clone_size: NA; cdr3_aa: CASNRQLTSSGANVLTF; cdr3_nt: TGTGCCAGCAACAGACAGTTGACTAGCTCTGGGGCCAACGTCCTGACTTTC
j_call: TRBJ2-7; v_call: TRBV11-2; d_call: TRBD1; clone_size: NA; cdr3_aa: CASSLPYGTGGNTNF; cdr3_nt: TGTGCCAGCAGCTTACCCTACGGGACAGGGGGCAATACGAACTTC
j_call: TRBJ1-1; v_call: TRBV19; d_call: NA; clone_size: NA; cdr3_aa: CASSMWSQGPEAFF; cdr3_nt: TGTGCCAGTAGTATGTGGAGCCAGGGGCCTGAAGCTTTCTTT
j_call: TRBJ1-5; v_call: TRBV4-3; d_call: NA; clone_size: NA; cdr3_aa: CASSQMSGGDEPQHF; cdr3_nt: TGCGCCAGCAGCCAAATGTCCGGGGGCGATGAGCCCCAGCATTTT
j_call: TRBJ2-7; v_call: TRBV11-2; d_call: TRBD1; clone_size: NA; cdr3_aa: CASSPRDSPPNEQYF; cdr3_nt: TGTGCCAGCAGCCCCAGGGACAGCCCCCCTAACGAGCAGTACTTC
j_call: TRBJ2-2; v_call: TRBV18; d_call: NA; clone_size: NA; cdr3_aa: CASSPPITGELFF; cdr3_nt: TGTGCCAGCTCACCACCGATCACCGGGGAGCTGTTTTTT
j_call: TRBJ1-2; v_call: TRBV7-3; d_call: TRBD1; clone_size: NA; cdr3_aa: CASSLRSGTGLYGYTF; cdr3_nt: TGTGCCAGCAGCTTAAGGTCCGGGACAGGGCTTTATGGCTACACCTTC
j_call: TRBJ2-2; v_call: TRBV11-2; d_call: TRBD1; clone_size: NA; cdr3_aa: CASSLTGQTGELFF; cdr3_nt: TGTGCCAGCAGCTTAACGGGACAGACCGGGGAGCTGTTTTTT
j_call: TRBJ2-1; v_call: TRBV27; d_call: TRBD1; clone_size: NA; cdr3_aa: CASSKDRAVEQFF; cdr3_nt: TGTGCCAGCAGCAAGGACAGGGCTGTTGAGCAGTTCTTC
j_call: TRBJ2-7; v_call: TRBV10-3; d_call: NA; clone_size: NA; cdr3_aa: CAISEKSRVSLTYEQYF; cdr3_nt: TGTGCCATCAGTGAGAAATCGAGGGTGAGTCTCACCTACGAGCAGTACTTC
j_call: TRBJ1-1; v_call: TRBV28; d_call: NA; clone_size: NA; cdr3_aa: CASRQSPDTEAFF; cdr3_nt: TGTGCCAGCAGGCAGTCGCCGGACACTGAAGCTTTCTTT
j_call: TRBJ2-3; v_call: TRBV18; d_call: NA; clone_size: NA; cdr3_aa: CASSFRVAVSGPADTQYF; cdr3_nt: TGTGCCAGCTCTTTCCGTGTGGCCGTTAGCGGTCCTGCAGATACGCAGTATTTT
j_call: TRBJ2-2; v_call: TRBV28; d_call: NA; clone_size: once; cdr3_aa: CASSLWGRDTGELFF; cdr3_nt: TGTGCCAGCAGTTTATGGGGACGGGACACCGGGGAGCTGTTTTTT
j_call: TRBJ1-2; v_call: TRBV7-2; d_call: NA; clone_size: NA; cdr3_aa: CASNPRSDGYTF; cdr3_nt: TGTGCCAGCAACCCGAGGTCTGATGGCTACACCTTC
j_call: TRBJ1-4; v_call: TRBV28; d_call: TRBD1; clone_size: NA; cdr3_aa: CASSQGTGGVTNEKLFF; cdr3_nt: TGTGCCAGCAGTCAAGGGACAGGGGGCGTTACTAATGAAAAACTGTTTTTT
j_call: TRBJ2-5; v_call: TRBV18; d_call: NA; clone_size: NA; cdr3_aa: CASSPSGVEKTQYF; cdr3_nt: TGTGCCAGCTCACCATCAGGGGTCGAAAAGACCCAGTACTTC
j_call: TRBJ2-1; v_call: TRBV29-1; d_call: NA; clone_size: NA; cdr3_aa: CTTQGPGAPTCDEQFF; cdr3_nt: TGCACCACTCAGGGTCCGGGAGCACCCACTTGCGATGAGCAGTTCTTC
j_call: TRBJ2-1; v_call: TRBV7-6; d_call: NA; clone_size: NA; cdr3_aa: CASSSRGRNEQFF; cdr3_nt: TGTGCCAGCAGCTCCAGGGGAAGGAATGAGCAGTTCTTC
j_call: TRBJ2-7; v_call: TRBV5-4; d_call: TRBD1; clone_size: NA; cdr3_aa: CASSFLQGNEQYF; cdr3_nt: TGTGCCAGCAGCTTTCTACAGGGGAACGAGCAGTACTTC
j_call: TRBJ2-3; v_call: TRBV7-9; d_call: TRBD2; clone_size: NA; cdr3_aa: CASSIGLTSGNYRDTQYF; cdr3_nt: TGTGCCAGCAGCATAGGGCTGACTAGCGGGAATTATAGGGATACGCAGTATTTT
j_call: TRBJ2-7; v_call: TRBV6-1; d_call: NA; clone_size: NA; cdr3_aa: CASSEAKNAGARGFDEQYF; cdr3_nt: TGTGCCAGCAGTGAAGCCAAAAACGCCGGGGCAAGGGGTTTTGACGAGCAGTACTTC
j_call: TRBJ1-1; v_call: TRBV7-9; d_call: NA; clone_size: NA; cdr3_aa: CASGPQLTEAFF; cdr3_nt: TGTGCCAGCGGCCCCCAATTGACTGAAGCTTTCTTT
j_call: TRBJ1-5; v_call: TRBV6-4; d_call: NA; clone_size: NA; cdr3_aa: CASSDSAGGQPQHF; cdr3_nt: TGTGCCAGCAGTGACTCGGCAGGTGGGCAGCCCCAGCATTTT
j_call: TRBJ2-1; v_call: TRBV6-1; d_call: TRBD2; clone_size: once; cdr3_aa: CASSARTSGTYNEQFF; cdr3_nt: TGTGCCAGCAGTGCCCGGACTAGCGGGACGTACAATGAGCAGTTCTTC
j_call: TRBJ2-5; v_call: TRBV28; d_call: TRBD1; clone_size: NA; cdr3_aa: CASSPQDREEGETQYF; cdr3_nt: TGTGCCAGCAGTCCACAGGACAGGGAGGAAGGGGAGACCCAGTACTTC
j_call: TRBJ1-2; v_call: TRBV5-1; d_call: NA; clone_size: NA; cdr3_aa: CASSGRLTPYGYTF; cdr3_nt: TGCGCCAGCAGCGGTAGATTGACCCCCTATGGCTACACCTTC